The present entry profiles one T cell receptor (beta chain) with its context. This clonotype was counted only a few times. Its antigen target is currently unknown. Per-base quality was not reported, and no clone a single base away is much larger than it. The protocol used for the library was PCR. Sequencing relied on an Illumina HiSeq 2500. To normalize quantification of the TCRbeta repertoire, the TCR libraries were built with molecular barcoding that relied on unique molecular identifiers. TCRdb applied fastp at Q25 and MiXCR to the public reads, then kept only in-frame beta chains. All rows with the same CDR3 protein become a single entry with the most common DNA and genes. Within this sample are around 380,000 distinct CDR3 sequences, with 11% of them counted one time only. 4.5% to 7% of the sample lies in the top ten. This sample is part of a study of T-cell reconstitution after alpha-beta-depleted transplantation in children (dated by TCRdb to about 2016). Looking at the study overall: T-cell immune reconstitution after TCRalphabeta/CD19-depleted allogeneic hematopoietic cell transplantation in children was quantitatively tracked in the study by means of TCR repertoire profiling.

Taken from the germline V gene (reference sequence), the CDR1 and CDR2 loops are MNHEY and SMNVEV. The CDR3, cysteine through phenylalanine, is 17 amino acids long. This entry keeps only the CDR3 DNA: 51 bases, framed from base 1. V is shortened by 4 bases, J by 7 bases, and the region joining them spans 20 bases. The V gene is TRBV27 and the J gene is TRBJ1-6; the D gene is not confidently resolved. The clonotype originates from a human donor who donated a stem cell graft to a child with acute myeloid leukemia. The sequences come from PBMCs from the stem cell graft donor, collected from the stem cell graft. The CDR3 has the sequence CASSSPSTLGRNSPLHF. The bases read TGTGCCAGCAGTTCCCCCTCCACGTTAGGGCGAAATTCACCCCTCCACTTT.